These T cell receptor beta chains were read from a single sample in a study of identifying expanded T cells in peripheral blood. Assay used: immunoSEQ multiplex PCR; TCRdb lists only in-frame clones, some missing. Among roughly 96,000 clones listed, 88% were seen once. The specimen was blood. These receptors originate from a person between 18 and 75 years old in good health. CDR3s include the opening cysteine and the closing phenylalanine or tryptophan. The order of the fields is clone size, D gene, V gene, J gene, CDR3 DNA, CDR3 protein. The D gene is left open where the match is weak. Only part of the rows carry a size: once, few, many, or a class if the clone is expanded.

abundance: -; d_gene: -; v_gene: TRBV19; j_gene: TRBJ1-5; CDR3nt: TGTGCCAGTAGTATTGCTCAGTATAGCAATCAGCCCCAGCATTTT; CDR3aa: CASSIAQYSNQPQHF
abundance: -; d_gene: -; v_gene: TRBV6-5; j_gene: TRBJ1-1; CDR3nt: TGTGCCAGCAGTTACTCTGCTGATCCGAACACTGAAGCTTTCTTT; CDR3aa: CASSYSADPNTEAFF
abundance: few; d_gene: -; v_gene: TRBV18; j_gene: TRBJ2-3; CDR3nt: TGTGCCAGCTCACCCGTCCGAGGGAGTAGCACAGATACGCAGTATTTT; CDR3aa: CASSPVRGSSTDTQYF
abundance: -; d_gene: -; v_gene: TRBV30; j_gene: TRBJ1-1; CDR3nt: TGTGCCTGGAGCGATCTGACGGGGAACACTGAAGCTTTCTTT; CDR3aa: CAWSDLTGNTEAFF
abundance: -; d_gene: TRBD1; v_gene: TRBV12-5; j_gene: TRBJ2-3; CDR3nt: TGTGCTAGTGGTTCACCAACAGGGGGCTTGACAGATACGCAGTATTTT; CDR3aa: CASGSPTGGLTDTQYF
abundance: -; d_gene: TRBD1; v_gene: TRBV30; j_gene: TRBJ1-5; CDR3nt: TGTGCCTGGAGTGTCGACCGGACAGGGTTCGGCGATCAGCCCCAGCATTTT; CDR3aa: CAWSVDRTGFGDQPQHF
abundance: -; d_gene: TRBD2; v_gene: TRBV27; j_gene: TRBJ2-1; CDR3nt: TGTGCCAGCAGTCTTAGCGGGAGTCTCTCCTACAATGAGCAGTTCTTC; CDR3aa: CASSLSGSLSYNEQFF
abundance: -; d_gene: TRBD1; v_gene: TRBV6-5; j_gene: TRBJ1-2; CDR3nt: TGTGCCAGCAGCTCCGGGACAGCTAACTATGGCTACACCTTC; CDR3aa: CASSSGTANYGYTF
abundance: -; d_gene: -; v_gene: TRBV15; j_gene: TRBJ1-4; CDR3nt: TGTGCCACCAGCAGCGGGAGTAAACTGTTTTTT; CDR3aa: CATSSGSKLFF
abundance: -; d_gene: -; v_gene: TRBV7-2; j_gene: TRBJ1-3; CDR3nt: TGTGCCAGCAGCTTAGTAGGGGACCAGTCTGGAAACACCATATATTTT; CDR3aa: CASSLVGDQSGNTIYF
abundance: -; d_gene: -; v_gene: TRBV4-1; j_gene: TRBJ2-1; CDR3nt: TGCGCCAGCAGCCAACCCCGGACAGTCTACAATGAGCAGTTCTTC; CDR3aa: CASSQPRTVYNEQFF
abundance: -; d_gene: -; v_gene: TRBV9; j_gene: TRBJ2-3; CDR3nt: TGTGCCAGCAGCGTAACCCCCGGAGGGAGCACGGATACGCAGTATTTT; CDR3aa: CASSVTPGGSTDTQYF
abundance: -; d_gene: TRBD1; v_gene: TRBV2; j_gene: TRBJ2-1; CDR3nt: TGTGCCAGCAGTGCGGGACAGGGGGCTACCTACAATGAGCAGTTCTTC; CDR3aa: CASSAGQGATYNEQFF
abundance: -; d_gene: -; v_gene: TRBV5-1; j_gene: TRBJ1-5; CDR3nt: TGCGCCAGCAGGGCGGATAGCAATCAGCCCCAGCATTTT; CDR3aa: CASRADSNQPQHF
abundance: -; d_gene: -; v_gene: TRBV5-1; j_gene: TRBJ1-1; CDR3nt: TGCGCCAGCAGCTTGGGGACAGAAAGGGCTGAAGCTTTCTTT; CDR3aa: CASSLGTERAEAFF
abundance: -; d_gene: -; v_gene: TRBV5-8; j_gene: TRBJ1-1; CDR3nt: TGTGCCAGCAGCTTGCTACAAACGAACACTGAAGCTTTCTTT; CDR3aa: CASSLLQTNTEAFF
abundance: -; d_gene: TRBD2; v_gene: TRBV9; j_gene: TRBJ2-1; CDR3nt: TGTGCCAGCAGCCCCGGGACTACGGCGTACAATGAGCAGTTCTTC; CDR3aa: CASSPGTTAYNEQFF
abundance: -; d_gene: TRBD1; v_gene: TRBV5-1; j_gene: TRBJ2-1; CDR3nt: TGCGCCAGCAGCTCGAAGGTCGGACAGGTCTACAATGAGCAGTTCTTC; CDR3aa: CASSSKVGQVYNEQFF
abundance: -; d_gene: TRBD1; v_gene: TRBV4-2; j_gene: TRBJ2-5; CDR3nt: TGTGCCAGCAGCCAAGAGGTGGGACAGGGTGCCGCGGAGACCCAGTACTTC; CDR3aa: CASSQEVGQGAAETQYF
abundance: -; d_gene: -; v_gene: TRBV5-1; j_gene: TRBJ2-6; CDR3nt: TGCGCCAGCAGCTTGCAGTACACCATCTCTGGGGCCAACGTCCTGACTTTC; CDR3aa: CASSLQYTISGANVLTF
abundance: once; d_gene: TRBD1; v_gene: TRBV7-2; j_gene: TRBJ1-2; CDR3nt: TGTGCCAGCAGCGTCTCCGACAGGGCTGCGGGCGGCTACACCTTC; CDR3aa: CASSVSDRAAGGYTF
abundance: few; d_gene: TRBD1; v_gene: TRBV5-6; j_gene: TRBJ1-2; CDR3nt: TGTGCCAGCAGCACACGGACAGGTGCCTATGGCTACACCTTC; CDR3aa: CASSTRTGAYGYTF
abundance: -; d_gene: -; v_gene: TRBV7-9; j_gene: TRBJ2-7; CDR3nt: TGTGCCAGCCTGGGGGGCTCCTACGAGCAGTACTTC; CDR3aa: CASLGGSYEQYF
abundance: -; d_gene: -; v_gene: TRBV10-3; j_gene: TRBJ1-1; CDR3nt: TGTGCCATCAGTGGGGGGTTGAACACTGAAGCTTTCTTT; CDR3aa: CAISGGLNTEAFF
abundance: -; d_gene: -; v_gene: TRBV13; j_gene: TRBJ1-4; CDR3nt: TGTGCCAGCTCCCGTCGACCGGAAGGTGAAAAACTGTTTTTT; CDR3aa: CASSRRPEGEKLFF
abundance: -; d_gene: -; v_gene: TRBV6-1; j_gene: TRBJ1-2; CDR3nt: TGTGCCAGCAGTGAACGCATTTCTGGTACTGGCTACACCTTC; CDR3aa: CASSERISGTGYTF
abundance: -; d_gene: TRBD1; v_gene: TRBV5-1; j_gene: TRBJ1-2; CDR3nt: TGCGCCAGCAGCTTGGATAGGGACAGGCGGGTCTATGGCTACACCTTC; CDR3aa: CASSLDRDRRVYGYTF
abundance: -; d_gene: TRBD1; v_gene: TRBV18; j_gene: TRBJ1-1; CDR3nt: TGTGCCAGCTCACCAAGGGGGCAGCCATTCACTGAAGCTTTCTTT; CDR3aa: CASSPRGQPFTEAFF
abundance: -; d_gene: -; v_gene: TRBV6-5; j_gene: TRBJ2-7; CDR3nt: TGTGCCAGCAGTGCGCTTTACGAGCAGTACTTC; CDR3aa: CASSALYEQYF
abundance: -; d_gene: TRBD2; v_gene: TRBV9; j_gene: TRBJ2-1; CDR3nt: TGTGCCAGCAGCCCCTCCGGGAGCGGGGGACAGCAGTTCTTC; CDR3aa: CASSPSGSGGQQFF
abundance: -; d_gene: TRBD1; v_gene: TRBV2; j_gene: TRBJ1-5; CDR3nt: TGTGCCAGCAGGGAGGGTGGACAGGGGGGCAATCAGCCCCAGCATTTT; CDR3aa: CASREGGQGGNQPQHF
abundance: -; d_gene: TRBD1; v_gene: TRBV11-3; j_gene: TRBJ2-3; CDR3nt: TGTGCCAGCAGCTTAAATGGACAGGGACAGTATTTT; CDR3aa: CASSLNGQGQYF
abundance: -; d_gene: TRBD2; v_gene: TRBV4-1; j_gene: TRBJ2-5; CDR3nt: TGCGCCAGCAGCCAAGAGGAGGAGCGGGGGGGCCAGAAGACCCAGTACTTC; CDR3aa: CASSQEEERGGQKTQYF
abundance: -; d_gene: -; v_gene: TRBV11-3; j_gene: TRBJ2-2; CDR3nt: TGTGCCAGCCGCTTGGGGACCGGGGAGCTGTTTTTT; CDR3aa: CASRLGTGELFF
abundance: -; d_gene: TRBD2; v_gene: TRBV4-2; j_gene: TRBJ2-1; CDR3nt: TGTGCCAGCAGCCCCGAAGGTGGGCTAGCGGGAAGGAATGAGCAGTTCTTC; CDR3aa: CASSPEGGLAGRNEQFF
abundance: -; d_gene: -; v_gene: TRBV29-1; j_gene: TRBJ1-4; CDR3nt: TGCAGCGCCCAAGGGGTGCAGGGCGGTGAAAAACTGTTTTTT; CDR3aa: CSAQGVQGGEKLFF
abundance: -; d_gene: -; v_gene: TRBV2; j_gene: TRBJ2-1; CDR3nt: TGTGCCAGCAGTACTTGGGACGGTTACAATGAGCAGTTCTTC; CDR3aa: CASSTWDGYNEQFF
abundance: -; d_gene: -; v_gene: TRBV10-1; j_gene: TRBJ2-1; CDR3nt: TGCGCCATCATAAGCTCCTACAATGAGCAGTTCTTC; CDR3aa: CAIISSYNEQFF
abundance: once; d_gene: TRBD2; v_gene: TRBV19; j_gene: TRBJ2-3; CDR3nt: TGTGCCAGTAGTATCGGAAGCGGGGGGATCACAGATACGCAGTATTTT; CDR3aa: CASSIGSGGITDTQYF
abundance: -; d_gene: TRBD2; v_gene: TRBV4-2; j_gene: TRBJ2-1; CDR3nt: TGTGCCAGCAGCCCGGGCGGACTAGCGGGACTCGATGAGCAGTTCTTC; CDR3aa: CASSPGGLAGLDEQFF
abundance: -; d_gene: -; v_gene: TRBV21-1; j_gene: TRBJ2-2; CDR3nt: TGTGCCAGCAGCAAGTACACCGGGGAGCTGTTTTTT; CDR3aa: CASSKYTGELFF
abundance: -; d_gene: -; v_gene: TRBV2; j_gene: TRBJ1-2; CDR3nt: TGTGCCAGCAGTACTGTCTCGTGGGGGAGCGGCTACACCTTC; CDR3aa: CASSTVSWGSGYTF
abundance: -; d_gene: TRBD2; v_gene: TRBV11-3; j_gene: TRBJ2-2; CDR3nt: TGTGCCAGCAGCTTTACGGGACTAGCTGCCGGGGAGCTGTTTTTT; CDR3aa: CASSFTGLAAGELFF
abundance: -; d_gene: -; v_gene: TRBV9; j_gene: TRBJ1-4; CDR3nt: TGTGCCAGCAGTCGGGGTACCGCTAATGAAAAACTGTTTTTT; CDR3aa: CASSRGTANEKLFF
abundance: -; d_gene: -; v_gene: TRBV2; j_gene: TRBJ1-5; CDR3nt: TGTGCCAGCACCTCAACTGGGGGCGGCAATCAGCCCCAGCATTTT; CDR3aa: CASTSTGGGNQPQHF
abundance: -; d_gene: TRBD1; v_gene: TRBV5-4; j_gene: TRBJ1-3; CDR3nt: TGTGCCAGCAGCCCGGGACAGGCGGACACCATATATTTT; CDR3aa: CASSPGQADTIYF
abundance: -; d_gene: -; v_gene: TRBV5-1; j_gene: TRBJ2-1; CDR3nt: TGCGCCAGCAGCTTGGCTCCTCCAAGCTCCTACAATGAGCAGTTCTTC; CDR3aa: CASSLAPPSSYNEQFF
abundance: -; d_gene: -; v_gene: TRBV13; j_gene: TRBJ1-2; CDR3nt: TGTGCCAGCAGCCCTAGATCGGTCGGTAACTATGGCTACACCTTC; CDR3aa: CASSPRSVGNYGYTF
abundance: -; d_gene: -; v_gene: TRBV5-1; j_gene: TRBJ1-6; CDR3nt: TGCGCCAGCAGCTTGGATTCAGGGAGTTGGAATTCACCCCTCCACTTT; CDR3aa: CASSLDSGSWNSPLHF
abundance: -; d_gene: -; v_gene: TRBV30; j_gene: TRBJ1-4; CDR3nt: TGTGCCTGGAGTGTCTTACGGGGCTTCAATGAAAAACTGTTTTTT; CDR3aa: CAWSVLRGFNEKLFF
abundance: -; d_gene: TRBD2; v_gene: TRBV7-9; j_gene: TRBJ2-5; CDR3nt: TGTGCCAGCAGCTCCCAACTACTAGCGGGGGGATTGGAGACCCAGTACTTC; CDR3aa: CASSSQLLAGGLETQYF